This is a list of T cell receptor beta chains from one sample in a study of T-cell memory formation after mild COVID-19. In TCRdb, the 5' RACE reads were re-called with MiXCR into one record per CDR3 protein. The table lists under 550,000 distinct CDR3 sequences, 15% to 20% of them singletons. The sequenced sample consisted of PBMCs or a T cell subset sorted from them (not recorded which). These receptors were obtained from an adult woman who had mild COVID-19 (a few samples of this study predate the infection). Cell type and time point are not known. The CDR3 runs from the conserved cysteine through the conserved F or W. The D gene is left open where the match is weak. Only part of the rows carry a size: once, few, many, or a class if the clone is expanded.

d_call | j_call | clone_size | v_call | cdr3_aa | cdr3_nt
TRBD1 | TRBJ1-1 | - | TRBV29-1 | CSVAPGTGRSEAFF | TGCAGCGTTGCCCCGGGGACAGGGAGGTCTGAAGCTTTCTTT
- | TRBJ2-1 | few | TRBV4-3 | CASSSSYSSYNEQFF | TGCGCCAGCAGCTCATCCTACAGCTCCTACAATGAGCAGTTCTTC
- | TRBJ2-7 | few | TRBV3-1 | CASSQQGPHYEQYF | TGTGCCAGCAGCCAGCAGGGGCCACATTACGAGCAGTACTTC
TRBD2 | TRBJ2-5 | many | TRBV12-3/TRBV12-4 | CASSPSGLAHQETQYF | TGTGCCAGCAGTCCCTCGGGACTAGCGCACCAAGAGACCCAGTACTTC
- | TRBJ2-1 | few | TRBV20-1 | CSASPRATYNEQFF | TGCAGTGCTAGTCCCCGGGCAACCTACAATGAGCAGTTCTTC
- | TRBJ1-5 | few | TRBV7-6 | CASSLEADSNQPQHF | TGTGCCAGCAGCTTAGAAGCCGATAGCAATCAGCCCCAGCATTTT
- | TRBJ2-3 | few | TRBV7-9 | CASSRDPSTDTQYF | TGTGCCAGCAGCAGGGACCCGAGCACAGATACGCAGTATTTT
- | TRBJ2-7 | - | TRBV5-1 | CASSLELLWQATYEQYF | TGCGCCAGCAGCTTGGAGTTGTTGTGGCAGGCCACCTACGAGCAGTACTTC
- | TRBJ1-3 | - | TRBV12-3/TRBV12-4 | CASSLGGGSGNTIYF | TGTGCCAGCAGTTTAGGAGGGGGGTCGGGAAACACCATATATTTT
TRBD1 | TRBJ2-1 | few | TRBV6-2/TRBV6-3 | CASSYLQGQGEQFF | TGTGCCAGCAGTTACTTACAGGGACAGGGTGAGCAGTTCTTC
- | TRBJ1-3 | few | TRBV20-1 | CSASRTAGNTIYF | TGCAGTGCCTCGAGGACAGCCGGAAACACCATATATTTT
- | TRBJ1-2 | - | TRBV6-6 | CASSYESQSYTF | TGTGCCAGCAGTTATGAAAGCCAGAGCTACACCTTC
- | TRBJ2-3 | - | TRBV25-1 | CASSEWATGTFTSTDTQYF | TGTGCCAGCAGTGAATGGGCGACGGGGACATTTACTAGCACAGATACGCAGTATTTT
TRBD1 | TRBJ1-4 | many | TRBV12-3/TRBV12-4 | CASRSGQAAREKLFF | TGTGCCAGCAGATCTGGACAGGCAGCAAGGGAAAAACTGTTTTTT
- | TRBJ1-2 | few | TRBV9 | CASSVVVSGDGYTF | TGTGCCAGCAGCGTAGTTGTGTCGGGGGATGGCTACACCTTC
- | TRBJ1-1 | - | TRBV27 | CASSPPGVGGWNTEAFF | TGTGCCAGCAGTCCCCCAGGGGTCGGGGGCTGGAACACTGAAGCTTTCTTT
TRBD2 | TRBJ2-7 | - | TRBV15 | CATSREAAGTSSYEQYF | TGTGCCACCAGCAGAGAGGCGGCCGGGACTAGTTCCTACGAGCAGTACTTC
TRBD1 | TRBJ1-2 | - | TRBV7-2 | CASSPHHKRTGGAYGYTF | TGTGCCAGCAGCCCCCACCATAAACGGACAGGGGGCGCTTATGGCTACACCTTC
- | TRBJ2-1 | - | TRBV12-3/TRBV12-4 | CASSWGLDSYNEQFF | TGTGCCAGCAGTTGGGGTCTGGACTCCTACAATGAGCAGTTCTTC
- | TRBJ2-7 | - | TRBV14 | CASSPLTVHYEQYF | TGTGCCAGCAGCCCCTTGACAGTCCACTACGAGCAGTACTTC
- | TRBJ1-5 | - | TRBV2 | CASRIQGSSNQPQHF | TGTGCCAGCAGGATACAGGGATCTAGCAATCAGCCCCAGCATTTT
TRBD2 | TRBJ2-1 | - | TRBV15 | CATSRDLTSGTYNEQFF | TGTGCCACCAGCAGAGATCTGACTAGCGGGACCTACAATGAGCAGTTCTTC
TRBD2 | TRBJ2-7 | few | TRBV18 | CASHSGGSYEQYF | TGTGCCAGCCATAGCGGGGGATCCTACGAGCAGTACTTC
TRBD1 | TRBJ2-4 | once | TRBV7-9 | CASSKDRRHKNIQYF | TGTGCCAGCAGCAAGGACAGGCGCCACAAAAACATTCAGTACTTC
- | TRBJ2-3 | many | TRBV7-9 | CASSSRQTDTQYF | TGTGCCAGCAGCTCACGACAGACAGATACGCAGTATTTT
- | TRBJ1-2 | few | TRBV2 | CASKLQGVDGYTF | TGTGCCAGCAAACTACAGGGTGTCGATGGCTACACCTTC
- | TRBJ2-5 | few | TRBV6-6 | CASSSAHRGQETQYF | TGTGCCAGCAGCTCAGCCCACCGGGGACAAGAGACCCAGTACTTC
- | TRBJ1-3 | few | TRBV20-1 | CSAREPGITMGNTIYF | TGCAGTGCTAGAGAACCGGGCATCACCATGGGAAACACCATATATTTT
- | TRBJ2-1 | few | TRBV7-9 | CASSLLPGLTYNEQFF | TGTGCCAGCAGCTTGCTACCGGGACTCACTTACAATGAGCAGTTCTTC
TRBD1 | TRBJ1-1 | - | TRBV11-2 | CASRPPGTDDIGAFF | TGTGCCAGCAGGCCACCCGGGACAGACGATATCGGAGCTTTCTTT
TRBD1 | TRBJ1-6 | - | TRBV27 | CASQDRGQYNSPLHF | TGTGCCAGTCAGGACAGGGGCCAATATAATTCACCCCTCCACTTT
- | TRBJ2-1 | few | TRBV9 | CASSEAGDTYNEQFF | TGTGCCAGCAGCGAGGCGGGGGACACCTACAATGAGCAGTTCTTC
- | TRBJ1-4 | few | TRBV7-6 | CASSSRPGDEKLFF | TGTGCCAGCAGCTCTCGACCCGGGGATGAAAAACTGTTTTTT
- | TRBJ2-1 | - | TRBV10-3 | CATGATYNEQFF | TGTGCCACTGGGGCAACCTACAATGAGCAGTTCTTC
TRBD2 | TRBJ2-5 | few | TRBV4-1 | CASMAQAGAVFGETQYF | TGCGCCAGCATGGCTCAAGCGGGAGCAGTGTTTGGAGAGACCCAGTACTTC
TRBD1 | TRBJ2-7 | few | TRBV2 | CASRIVGTEAYEQYF | TGTGCCAGCAGGATTGTTGGGACAGAGGCCTACGAGCAGTACTTC
TRBD2 | TRBJ2-1 | - | TRBV7-3 | CASSLLAGRHNEQFF | TGTGCCAGCAGCCTACTAGCGGGGAGACACAATGAGCAGTTCTTC
- | TRBJ2-7 | - | TRBV21-1 | CASSKPPSGNEQLYEQYF | TGTGCCAGCAGCAAGCCCCCTAGCGGGAATGAACAACTCTACGAGCAGTACTTC
- | TRBJ2-7 | many | TRBV7-9 | CASSRRDNYEQYF | TGTGCCAGCAGCCGCAGGGACAACTACGAGCAGTACTTC
- | TRBJ2-5 | once | TRBV12-3/TRBV12-4 | CASSLELARAQYF | TGTGCCAGCAGTTTAGAATTGGCCCGGGCCCAGTACTTC
- | TRBJ2-3 | few | TRBV7-2 | CASSLAQHGVRTDTQYF | TGTGCCAGCAGCTTAGCGCAACACGGCGTTCGCACAGATACGCAGTATTTT
TRBD2 | TRBJ2-1 | few | TRBV29-1 | CSVRGLAGESSYNEQFF | TGCAGCGTTAGGGGACTAGCGGGAGAAAGCTCCTACAATGAGCAGTTCTTC
TRBD2 | TRBJ2-3 | - | TRBV7-3 | CASTGGGAASTQYF | TGTGCCAGCACTGGGGGAGGGGCCGCGTCTACGCAGTATTTT
TRBD1 | TRBJ2-2 | many | TRBV11-2 | CASSVGQLYTGELFF | TGTGCCAGCAGTGTGGGACAGCTATACACCGGGGAGCTGTTTTTT
- | TRBJ1-1 | few | TRBV29-1 | CSVGRPMNTEAFF | TGCAGCGTCGGTAGACCCATGAACACTGAAGCTTTCTTT
- | TRBJ2-1 | few | TRBV7-2 | CASSSKGSSYNEQFF | TGTGCCAGCAGCTCTAAGGGTAGCTCCTACAATGAGCAGTTCTTC
- | TRBJ2-2 | - | TRBV18 | CASSHDGRGLFF | TGTGCCAGCTCACATGACGGCCGCGGGCTGTTTTTT
- | TRBJ1-5 | few | TRBV20-1 | CSARMAGQQPQHF | TGCAGTGCTAGGATGGCAGGCCAACAGCCCCAGCATTTT